These 32 T cell receptor beta chains came from one sample sequenced in a study of T cell responses to AZD1222 COVID-19 vaccine. Here immunoSEQ multiplex PCR was the method, and the copy in TCRdb shows in-frame clones only, minus some. This sample has about 150,000 clones, with roughly nine tenths found just once. Specimen: peripheral blood, collected on day 0 of AZD1222 vaccination. These receptors all come from an adult in good health.

The chain combines TRBV11-2 with TRBJ1-2; D gene unclear. The CDR3 is 14 amino acids. The germline V and J ends were trimmed by 0 bases and 8 bases, with 13 bases remaining between them. CDR1 is SGHAT, CDR2 FQNNGV, per germline. CDR3 nucleotide sequence: TGTGCCAGCAGCTTAGACAGGAACCTTGGAGGCTACACCTTC. It yields the protein CASSLDRNLGGYTF.

This chain connects TRBV6-2 or TRBV6-3 to TRBJ1-4; 7 bases fit TRBD1. Germline V gene sequence: CDR1 MNHEY, CDR2 SVGEGT. The CDR3 has 13 amino acids. V was pared by 5 bases and J by 6 bases, with 3 bases of the junction left unmatched. CDR3 amino acids: CASSDDRDEKLFF. In DNA form, the CDR3 reads TGTGCCAGCAGTGATGACAGGGATGAAAAACTGTTTTTT.

The CDR3 protein is CASSTGLGSYEQYF. In DNA, the CDR3 is TGTGCCAGCAGCACGGGACTTGGGTCCTACGAGCAGTACTTC. The chain carries TRBV7-2 and TRBJ2-7; D possibly corresponds to TRBD2 (6 bases). Germline V lookup: CDR1 SGHTA, CDR2 FQGNSA. Trimming shortened V by 5 bases and J by 1 base, and 12 bases separated the two germline ends. CDR3 length: 14 residues.

This clone has only a few counts. The rearrangement joins TRBV5-4 to TRBJ2-2; 10 nucleotides line up with TRBD1. Per the germline V gene, CDR1 is SGHNT and CDR2 is YYREEE (reference sequence). The CDR3 is 16 amino acids. V lost 4 bases, J lost 4 bases, and 7 bases stayed unmatched. This CDR3 reads CASSPRRDRGTGELFF. The CDR3 DNA reads TGTGCCAGCAGCCCTAGGCGGGACAGGGGCACCGGGGAGCTGTTTTTT.

The gene calls are TRBV7-9 and TRBJ2-7; 11 positions agree with TRBD1. CDR1 is SEHNR and CDR2 is FQNEAQ in the germline V gene (reference sequence). The CDR3 length is 15 residues. The V segment lost 3 bases and the J segment 2 bases; nucleotides outside the gene matches: 3. The CDR3 here is CASSFLGQGAYEQYF. CDR3 DNA: TGTGCCAGCAGCTTTCTGGGACAGGGGGCCTACGAGCAGTACTTC. Variable domain in full (rest from reference TRBV7-9 and TRBJ2-7): DTGVSQNPRHKITKRGQNVTFRCDPISEHNRLYWYRQTLGQGPEFLTYFQNEAQLEKSRLLSDRFSAERPKGSFSTLEIQRTEQGDSAMYLCASSFLGQGAYEQYFGPGTRLTVT.

V usage is TRBV28 and J usage is TRBJ2-7; D is perhaps TRBD1 (6 bases). The length of the CDR3 is 14 residues. With 2 bases removed from V and 5 bases from J, the gap between germline ends came to 13 bases. Germline V lookup: CDR1 MDHEN, CDR2 SYDVKM. The CDR3 spells CASSLTRSGDEQYF. CDR3 DNA: TGTGCCAGCAGTTTAACCAGGTCAGGGGACGAGCAGTACTTC.

J is TRBJ2-5 and V is TRBV5-1, with 8 bases that match TRBD2. CDR3 size: 14 residues. Trimming took 2 bases from V and 5 from J; bases not matched to a gene: 5. CDR1 and CDR2 from the germline V gene are SGHRS and YFSETQ. The CDR3 region has the DNA TGCGCCAGCAGCTTAGCGGGAGTTCGGGAGACCCAGTACTTC. It codes for CASSLAGVRETQYF. The whole variable domain, remainder taken from reference TRBV5-1 and TRBJ2-5, is KAGVTQTPRYLIKTRGQQVTLSCSPISGHRSVSWYQQTPGQGLQFLFEYFSETQRNKGNFPGRFSGRQFSNSRSEMNVSTLELGDSALYLCASSLAGVRETQYFGPGTRLLVL.

The V gene is TRBV9, the J gene TRBJ2-2; no definite D call. Per the germline V gene, CDR1 is SGDLS and CDR2 is YYNGEE. V was trimmed by 4 bases and J by 3 bases, leaving 13 bases between them. This CDR3 spans 15 amino acids. The CDR3 bases are TGTGCCAGCAGCCCCCCCGGCCGGGACACCGGGGAGCTGTTTTTT. Amino acid sequence: CASSPPGRDTGELFF.

The rearrangement uses TRBV7-8 and TRBJ2-1, with 9 positions matching TRBD2. Germline V lookup: CDR1 SGHVS, CDR2 FQNEAQ. The CDR3 is 17 amino acids. V lost 3 bases to trimming and J lost 3 bases; unmatched junction nucleotides: 9. CDR3 loop: CASSFDLAGVLYNEQFF. Written as DNA, the CDR3 is TGTGCCAGCAGCTTCGACTTAGCGGGAGTTCTCTACAATGAGCAGTTCTTC.

The genes are TRBV5-6 and TRBJ1-5, with no clear D. The V end lost 1 base, the J end lost 4 bases, and 9 bases lay between the germline ends. The germline V gene encodes CDR1 SGHDT and CDR2 YYEEEE. CDR3 length: 14 residues. The CDR3 coding sequence is TGTGCCAGCAGCTTGTCTTCCAGAAATCAGCCCCAGCATTTT. Translating it yields CASSLSSRNQPQHF.

V and J are TRBV11-3 and TRBJ2-1; TRBD2 is a possible D gene (5 bases). Between the trimmed V and J ends, which lost 1 base and 5 bases, there was a span of 15 bases. Germline assignment: CDR1 SGHNT and CDR2 YENEEA. This CDR3 has 16 amino acids. CDR3 region: CASSLGGSSLHNEQFF. CDR3 DNA: TGTGCCAGCAGCTTAGGCGGGTCTTCCCTACACAATGAGCAGTTCTTC.

The chain joins TRBV6-5 to TRBJ1-5, with TRBD1 as a possible D gene (6 bases). Looked up from germline, CDR1 is MNHEY and CDR2 is SVGAGI. The CDR3 spans 13 residues. V was cut by 6 bases and J by 4 bases, with 10 bases left in between. This CDR3 reads CASRIGQNQPQHF. In nucleotides, the CDR3 is TGTGCCAGCAGAATCGGACAGAATCAGCCCCAGCATTTT.

The rearrangement uses TRBV5-4 and TRBJ2-7, with D possibly being TRBD2 (5 bases). In germline, CDR1 is SGHNT, CDR2 YYREEE (reference sequence). The CDR3 sequence is 17 residues long. V lost 4 bases to trimming and J lost 5 bases, with 25 bases between them. The CDR3 reads CASSPELGLGRENEQYF. DNA of the CDR3: TGTGCCAGCAGCCCAGAATTGGGTCTGGGGAGAGAGAACGAGCAGTACTTC.

The CDR3 spells CASSRSGTSTDTQYF. CDR3 coding DNA: TGCGCCAGCAGCCGGAGCGGGACTAGCACAGATACGCAGTATTTT. The chain links TRBV5-1 to TRBJ2-3, with 7 bases aligning to TRBD2. Per the germline V gene, CDR1 is SGHRS and CDR2 is YFSETQ. V lost 4 bases and J lost 0; bases outside the gene matches: 5. The CDR3 is 15 residues long.

The chain couples TRBV12-3 or TRBV12-4 to TRBJ2-4; maybe TRBD1 (5 bases). The CDR3 is made up of 13 amino acids. V gave up 4 bases and J gave up 7 bases, with 11 bases separating them. The CDR3 DNA reads as TGTGCCAGCAGTTGGGCAACAGGCAACATTCAGTACTTC. Its translation is CASSWATGNIQYF.

This rearrangement joins TRBV27 to TRBJ2-7, with D possibly matching TRBD2 (5 bases). Germline assignment: CDR1 MNHEY and CDR2 SMNVEV (reference sequence). The length of the CDR3 is 13 residues. V was trimmed by 8 bases and J by 5 bases, leaving 16 bases between them. The CDR3 is CASSDGVPNEQYF. The DNA for the CDR3 is TGTGCCAGCTCGGACGGGGTCCCTAACGAGCAGTACTTC.

The V call is TRBV5-6, the J call TRBJ1-5; the match to TRBD1 covers 10 bases. There are 15 residues in the CDR3. The junction had 3 bases not matched to a gene; V was cut back by 2 bases and J by 4 bases. Per the germline V gene, CDR1 is SGHDT and CDR2 is YYEEEE. For the CDR3, the DNA is TGTGCCAGCAGCTTTGGGACAGGGGTGAATCAGCCCCAGCATTTT. It specifies CASSFGTGVNQPQHF.

V usage is TRBV6-1 and J usage is TRBJ1-5; TRBD1 is a possible D gene (6 bases). Trimming stripped 0 bases from V and 3 bases from J, with 18 bases between. There are 18 residues in the CDR3. The germline V gene encodes CDR1 MNHNS and CDR2 SASEGT. The CDR3 sequence: CASSEAPQYRAFNQPQHF. Here the CDR3 DNA reads TGTGCCAGCAGTGAAGCGCCACAGTACAGGGCTTTCAATCAGCCCCAGCATTTT.

For this clone: A junction boundary mismatches the germline segment, possibly from a read error. The CDR3 is CASDLILGGGSVSADTQYF. The CDR3 DNA is TGTGCTAGTGATTTGATCCTCGGGGGCGGGAGTGTGTCAGCAGATACGCAGTATTTT. This sequence joins TRBV12-5 and TRBJ2-3; tentative D call: TRBD2 (7 bases). CDR1 and CDR2 (germline): LGHNT, FRNRAP. CDR3 length: 19 residues.

V and J are TRBV6-5 and TRBJ2-1; possible D gene TRBD1, 6 bases. V lost 8 bases and J lost 9, with 14 bases in between. The CDR3 extends over 12 amino acids. Germline values: CDR1 MNHEY, CDR2 SVGAGI. The CDR3 reads CASSPGESEQFF. The CDR3 DNA reads as TGTGCCAGCTCCCCAGGGGAGAGTGAGCAGTTCTTC.

J is TRBJ2-3 and V is TRBV24-1; 7 bases align to TRBD1. CDR1 and CDR2 (germline): KGHDR, SFDVKD. CDR3 length: 14 residues. V lost 9 bases, J lost 2 bases, and 7 bases stayed unmatched. CDR3 sequence (DNA): TGTGCCACCGCAAGGGGACAGAACACAGATACGCAGTATTTT. It encodes CATARGQNTDTQYF.

This clone appeared a single time. V and J are TRBV24-1 and TRBJ2-5; either TRBD1 or TRBD2 may supply D (6 bases each). The germline V gene encodes CDR1 KGHDR and CDR2 SFDVKD. Trimming pared 7 bases from V and 4 bases from J, leaving 9 bases between. The CDR3 runs 12 residues. CDR3 bases: TGTGCCACCAGCAGGGGAGGAGAGACCCAGTACTTC. This gives the protein CATSRGGETQYF.

J is TRBJ2-7 and V is TRBV15; D unclear. CDR1 and CDR2 (germline): LNHNV, YYDKDF (reference sequence). Trimming shortened V by 8 bases and J by 0 bases, and 11 bases separated the two germline ends. CDR3 length: 13 residues. Written as DNA, the CDR3 is TGTGCCACCTCTAGGGCTAGCTCCTACGAGCAGTACTTC. Protein product: CATSRASSYEQYF. Based on the CDR3 plus reference TRBV15 and TRBJ2-7, the full variable domain is DAMVIQNPRYQVTQFGKPVTLSCSQTLNHNVMYWYQQKSSQAPKLLFHYYDKDFNNEADTPDNFQSRRPNTSFCFLDIRSPGLGDTAMYLCATSRASSYEQYFGPGTRLTVT.

J is TRBJ2-5 and V is TRBV24-1; D is undetermined. Germline CDR1 is KGHDR and CDR2 is SFDVKD. The ends were cut back, 9 bases at V and 1 base at J, with 8 bases in the middle. CDR3 length equals 12 residues. CDR3: CATPGVQETQYF. CDR3 DNA: TGTGCCACCCCTGGGGTCCAAGAGACCCAGTACTTC.

Concerning this clone itself: At the DNA level, this CDR3 is encoded by other sequences in the same sample as well. The chain has TRBV6-5 and TRBJ1-1; no clear D. This CDR3 contains 12 residues. Germline loops: CDR1 MNHEY, CDR2 SVGAGI. V was cut by 2 bases and J by 1 base, with 2 bases left in between. Here the CDR3 reads CASSYPNTEAFF. The DNA for the CDR3 is TGTGCCAGCAGTTACCCGAACACTGAAGCTTTCTTT.

The chain combines TRBV5-1 with TRBJ1-1; 8 bases align to TRBD1. After removal of 1 base from V and 0 bases from J, the junction contained 5 bases not matched to a gene. The CDR3 has 16 residues. CDR1 SGHRS and CDR2 YFSETQ come from the germline V gene. CDR3 bases: TGCGCCAGCAGCTTGACAGGGGGGGTCTTGAACACTGAAGCTTTCTTT. It is translated as CASSLTGGVLNTEAFF.

This sequence joins TRBV19 and TRBJ1-2, with D perhaps matching TRBD1 (5 bases). Per the germline V gene, CDR1 is LNHDA and CDR2 is SQIVND (reference sequence). V gave up 3 bases and J gave up 7 bases, with 6 bases separating them. The CDR3 is made up of 11 amino acids. Here the CDR3 reads CASSMGLGYTF. The CDR3 region has the DNA TGTGCCAGTAGTATGGGGCTTGGCTACACCTTC.

This sequence joins TRBV14 and TRBJ1-4; TRBD1 matches 9 bases. With V trimmed by 4 bases and J by 2 bases, 5 bases remained unmatched. This CDR3 comprises 16 residues. The germline gives CDR1 SGHDN, CDR2 FVKESK. CDR3 residues: CASSRDRVSTNEKLFF. CDR3 sequence (DNA): TGTGCCAGCAGCCGGGACAGGGTATCGACTAATGAAAAACTGTTTTTT. The full variable domain, rest sourced from reference TRBV14 and TRBJ1-4, is EAGVTQFPSHSVIEKGQTVTLRCDPISGHDNLYWYRRVMGKEIKFLLHFVKESKQDESGMPNNRFLAERTGGTYSTLKVQPAELEDSGVYFCASSRDRVSTNEKLFFGSGTQLSVL.

V and J are TRBV25-1 and TRBJ1-2, with 7 positions matching TRBD1. V was clipped by 1 base and J by 7 bases; unmatched bases: 12. CDR1 is MGHDK and CDR2 is SYGVNS in the germline V gene. The CDR3 runs 16 residues. CDR3 region: CASSESRQGLRSGYTF. The CDR3 bases are TGTGCCAGCAGTGAATCCCGACAGGGCTTGCGGAGTGGCTACACCTTC.

This chain links TRBV9 with TRBJ2-1; 14 bases match TRBD2. This CDR3 has 18 residues. Germline loops: CDR1 SGDLS, CDR2 YYNGEE. The V and J ends lost 4 bases and 8 bases, in that order; junction bases with no gene match: 14. In DNA, the CDR3 is TGTGCCAGCAGCTTCGGGACTAGCGGGAGAAAAGTGGGCTATGAGCAGTTCTTC. It is translated as CASSFGTSGRKVGYEQFF.

The rearrangement joins TRBV7-2 to TRBJ1-4, with TRBD1 as a possible D gene (5 bases). V was pared by 6 bases and J by 0 bases, with 8 bases between. The CDR3 has 14 amino acids. Germline assignment: CDR1 SGHTA and CDR2 FQGNSA. This CDR3 is CASRGATTNEKLFF. DNA for the CDR3: TGTGCCAGCAGAGGGGCGACAACTAATGAAAAACTGTTTTTT.

This chain uses TRBV27 with TRBJ2-1; TRBD1 might be the D (5 bases). The ends were cut back, 4 bases at V and 5 bases at J, with 12 bases in the middle. This CDR3 spans 14 amino acids. Per germline, CDR1 MNHEY and CDR2 SMNVEV (reference sequence). This chain's CDR3 is CASSSNRRNNEQFF. The CDR3 nucleotides read TGTGCCAGCAGTTCCAACAGGAGAAACAATGAGCAGTTCTTC.